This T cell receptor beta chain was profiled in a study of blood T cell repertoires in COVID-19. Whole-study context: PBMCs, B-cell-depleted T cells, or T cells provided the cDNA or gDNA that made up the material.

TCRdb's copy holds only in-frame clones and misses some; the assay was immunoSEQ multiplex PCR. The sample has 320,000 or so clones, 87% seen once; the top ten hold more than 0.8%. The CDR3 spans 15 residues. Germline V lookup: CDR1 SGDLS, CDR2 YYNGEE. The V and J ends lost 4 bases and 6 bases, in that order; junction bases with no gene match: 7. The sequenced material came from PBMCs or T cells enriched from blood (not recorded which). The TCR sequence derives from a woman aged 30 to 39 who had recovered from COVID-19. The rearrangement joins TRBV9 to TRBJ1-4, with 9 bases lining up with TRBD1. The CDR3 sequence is CASSPYRGRDEKLFF. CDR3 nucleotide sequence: TGTGCCAGCAGCCCGTACAGGGGGCGCGATGAAAAACTGTTTTTT.